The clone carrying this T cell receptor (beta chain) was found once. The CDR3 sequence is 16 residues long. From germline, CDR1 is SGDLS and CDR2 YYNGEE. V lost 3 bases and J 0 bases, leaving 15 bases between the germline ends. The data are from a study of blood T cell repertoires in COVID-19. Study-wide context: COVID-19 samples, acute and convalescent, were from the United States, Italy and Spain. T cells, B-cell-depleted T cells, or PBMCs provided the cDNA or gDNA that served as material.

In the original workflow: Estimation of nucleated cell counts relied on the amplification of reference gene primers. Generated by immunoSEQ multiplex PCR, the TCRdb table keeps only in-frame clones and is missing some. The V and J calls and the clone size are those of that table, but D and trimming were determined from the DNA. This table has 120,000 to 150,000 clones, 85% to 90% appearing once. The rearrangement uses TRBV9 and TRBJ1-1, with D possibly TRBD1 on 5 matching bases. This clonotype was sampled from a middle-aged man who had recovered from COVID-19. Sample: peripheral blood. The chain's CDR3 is CASSEPKTAMNTEAFF. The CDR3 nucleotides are TGTGCCAGCAGCGAACCGAAGACAGCCATGAACACTGAAGCTTTCTTT.